Listed below are T cell receptor beta chains from one sample, sequenced in a study of untreated major depressive disorder. TCRdb keeps only in-frame clones here, not all; method: immunoSEQ multiplex PCR. The sample yields some 20,000 clones, 70% to 90% seen once. Sequencing was carried out using CD4+ T cells from PBMCs. All receptors come from a young woman in good health. The CDR3 runs from the conserved cysteine through the conserved F or W. The order of the fields is CDR3 protein, CDR3 DNA, V gene, CDR3 length, J gene, clone size, D gene. A D gene is named only where the DNA matches it firmly. Size is stated for part of the rows, as once, few or many counts, or as a class when the clone is expanded.

CASSAGTGAAEAFF | TGTGCCAGCAGTGCCGGGACAGGGGCAGCCGAAGCTTTCTTT | TRBV6-4 | 14 | TRBJ1-1 | . | TRBD1
CASRSTGGQTYCGNQPQHF | TGTGCCAGCAGATCTACCGGGGGTCAAACATATTGTGGCAATCAGCCCCAGCATTTT | TRBV7-3 | 19 | TRBJ1-5 | . | .
CASRPGSGYNEQFF | TGTGCCAGCAGACCCGGATCTGGGTACAATGAGCAGTTCTTC | TRBV6-1 | 14 | TRBJ2-1 | once | .
CASSAGLVPSEQFF | TGTGCCAGCAGCGCAGGACTAGTACCAAGTGAGCAGTTCTTC | TRBV9 | 14 | TRBJ2-1 | . | TRBD2
CASSISGSLEAFF | TGTGCCAGTAGTATTAGTGGTTCGCTTGAAGCTTTCTTT | TRBV19 | 13 | TRBJ1-1 | . | .
CASRAPGQSKGEQYF | TGTGCCAGCAGAGCGCCGGGACAGTCTAAAGGCGAGCAGTACTTC | TRBV28 | 15 | TRBJ2-7 | . | TRBD1
CASSVNRGLNEKLFF | TGTGCCAGCAGCGTAAACAGGGGGCTTAATGAAAAACTGTTTTTT | TRBV5-4 | 15 | TRBJ1-4 | once | TRBD1
CASSVDQRRGQETQYF | TGTGCCAGCAGCGTAGATCAACGCCGGGGCCAAGAGACCCAGTACTTC | TRBV9 | 16 | TRBJ2-5 | . | .
CASIGTEGSMGHNQPQHF | TGTGCCAGTATAGGGACAGAGGGGAGTATGGGGCACAATCAGCCCCAGCATTTT | TRBV19 | 18 | TRBJ1-5 | . | TRBD1
CATSRDRAKGGGNEQFF | TGTGCCACCAGCAGAGATCGGGCAAAGGGAGGTGGCAATGAGCAGTTCTTC | TRBV15 | 17 | TRBJ2-1 | . | .
CASTRGNSNQPQHF | TGTGCCAGCACCAGGGGGAATAGCAATCAGCCCCAGCATTTT | TRBV21-1 | 14 | TRBJ1-5 | . | .
CASSPPGGYSPLHF | TGTGCCAGCAGTCCACCGGGGGGTTATTCACCCCTCCACTTT | TRBV28 | 14 | TRBJ1-6 | once | .
CASSVGLAGLETQYF | TGTGCCAGCAGCGTGGGACTAGCGGGGTTGGAGACCCAGTACTTC | TRBV2 | 15 | TRBJ2-5 | . | TRBD2
CASSPGTGDYGYTF | TGTGCCAGCTCTCCAGGTACAGGCGACTATGGCTACACCTTC | TRBV18 | 14 | TRBJ1-2 | . | .
CAWGATGELFF | TGTGCCTGGGGGGCCACCGGGGAGCTGTTTTTT | TRBV30 | 11 | TRBJ2-2 | . | .
CASSLNEQKSYGYTF | TGTGCCAGCAGCTTAAATGAGCAGAAGTCTTATGGCTACACCTTC | TRBV7-9 | 15 | TRBJ1-2 | few | .
CASSVGDGNSPLHF | TGTGCCAGCAGCGTGGGGGACGGTAATTCACCCCTCCACTTT | TRBV9 | 14 | TRBJ1-6 | . | .
CATQSPNYGYTF | TGTGCCACCCAATCCCCTAACTATGGCTACACCTTC | TRBV28 | 12 | TRBJ1-2 | . | .
CASGTADTQYF | TGTGCCAGCGGTACAGCAGATACGCAGTATTTT | TRBV6-6 | 11 | TRBJ2-3 | . | .
CASSEFGLNEQYF | TGTGCCAGCAGTGAGTTCGGCCTTAACGAGCAGTACTTC | TRBV6-1 | 13 | TRBJ2-7 | . | .
CASSLLGGTYEQYF | TGCGCCAGCAGCTTGTTGGGGGGGACCTACGAGCAGTACTTC | TRBV5-1 | 14 | TRBJ2-7 | . | TRBD2
CASSLEWQNTEAFF | TGTGCCAGCAGTTTAGAGTGGCAGAACACTGAAGCTTTCTTT | TRBV28 | 14 | TRBJ1-1 | . | .
CASSQVPPWGYTF | TGCGCCAGCAGCCAAGTCCCTCCTTGGGGCTACACCTTC | TRBV4-3 | 13 | TRBJ1-2 | . | .
CAVESDTQYF | TGTGCCGTAGAGAGTGATACGCAGTATTTT | TRBV7-9 | 10 | TRBJ2-3 | . | .
CASRSGGTNQPQHF | TGTGCCAGCAGGTCAGGGGGGACCAATCAGCCCCAGCATTTT | TRBV6-1 | 14 | TRBJ1-5 | . | TRBD1
CASSLSPQAGSPLHF | TGTGCCAGCAGCTTATCCCCTCAGGCGGGTTCACCCCTCCACTTT | TRBV7-9 | 15 | TRBJ1-6 | . | .
CASRPGGGGNTIYF | TGTGCCAGCAGGCCAGGGGGCGGAGGAAACACCATATATTTT | TRBV6-5 | 14 | TRBJ1-3 | . | TRBD1
CASSLGQGTQYF | TGTGCCAGCAGTTTAGGGCAGGGTACGCAGTATTTT | TRBV27 | 12 | TRBJ2-3 | . | .